This entry features one T cell receptor beta chain sequence. The method was immunoSEQ multiplex PCR; TCRdb's version includes in-frame clones alone and lacks a portion of them. The repertoire holds 280,000 or so clones, with 89% as singletons. This sample stems from a study of blood T cell repertoires in COVID-19. Study in general: Some COVID-19 samples were acute and others convalescent; all came from the United States, Italy and Spain.

V lost 7 bases and J lost 4, with 23 bases in between. The length of the CDR3 is 16 residues. CDR1 and CDR2 (germline): SGHRS, YFSETQ. Sample: peripheral blood. This receptor was obtained from a woman aged 60-75 years with acute or convalescent COVID-19. The rearrangement links TRBV5-1 to TRBJ2-5; D might be TRBD2 (6 bases). CDR3 nucleotide sequence: TGCGCCAGCCTCTCGAGTCCGGGAGCCTTCGCAGAGACCCAGTACTTC. It yields the protein CASLSSPGAFAETQYF.